Listed here is a single T cell receptor (beta chain). This sample is part of a study of graft-versus-host responses after intestinal transplantation. Produced via immunoSEQ multiplex PCR; TCRdb's table is partial and in-frame only. The data hold more than 20,000 clones, with 85% to 95% observed a single time. This CDR3 has 15 amino acids. The junction had 10 bases not matched to a gene; V was cut back by 4 bases and J by 11 bases. Germline CDR1 is SGHDT and CDR2 is YYEEEE. This sample comprised PBMCs, obtained roughly 270 days after intestinal transplant. The clonotype was recovered from a human patient who received an intestinal transplant, so some T cells may come from the graft donor. The chain uses TRBV5-6 and TRBJ2-7; TRBD2 matches 15 bases. The CDR3 nucleotides read TGTGCCAGCAGCCGCGGACTAGCGGGAGGGCGCCGGGAGTACTTC. Its translation is CASSRGLAGGRREYF.